This T cell receptor (beta chain) was identified in a study of regulatory T cells in long-lasting Graves disease. TCR beta libraries were built with iRepertoire HTBI primers and Arm-PCR of CDR3 regions. TCRdb re-called the multiplex PCR reads through MiXCR, storing one row per CDR3 protein. The sample lists 400,000 to 500,000 distinct CDR3 sequences, less than 20% occurring once. This clonotype was picked up many times. Its target is unknown. This CDR3 is 19 amino acids long. The trim removed 1 base at V and 0 bases at J, leaving 8 bases unmatched. CDR1 is DFQATT and CDR2 is SNEGSKA in the germline V gene (reference sequence). This sample's time point: newly diagnosed GD, antithyroid drugs for less than 3 months. The TCR library used RNA extracted from PBMCs. Study-level points and caveats: TRBV28, TRBJ1-2 and TRBJ2-5 were favored in persistent disease.

The data were also submitted as part of a second study, on T cells in Graves' hyperthyroidism and ophthalmopathy.

The chain has TRBV20-1 and TRBJ2-1, with 14 nucleotides matching TRBD2. The source of this sequence is a woman between 18 and 30 years old with Graves disease. The specimen was peripheral blood mononuclear cells (PBMCs), collected at new diagnosis, from a patient treated with antithyroid drugs. Written as DNA, the CDR3 is TGCAGTGCTAGAGCAAGGGGACTAGCGGGAGAAGACTCCTACAATGAGCAGTTCTTC. It encodes CSARARGLAGEDSYNEQFF.